The rows below give T cell receptor beta chains drawn from one sample of a study of OX40 agonist ivuxolimab in advanced cancers. Assay: immunoSEQ multiplex PCR; the TCRdb copy retains only in-frame clones and omits some. The sample has around 66,000 clones, 80% to 90% seen once. The starting material was CD4+ or CD8+ T cells sorted from blood, obtained in a trial of the OX40 agonist ivuxolimab. The origin of the receptors is an adult with an advanced solid tumor such as melanoma, head and neck, liver or kidney cancer. CDR3s include the opening cysteine and the closing phenylalanine or tryptophan. D genes are given only for firm matches. Size tells how often a clone was seen (once, few, many) or the class of an expanded clone, and some rows leave it out.

CASSDQGTGNTEAFF TGTGCCAGCAGTGACCAAGGGACAGGGAACACTGAAGCTTTCTTT TRBV2 - TRBJ1-1 TRBD1
CASSPFGSGAFF TGTGCCAGCAGTCCGTTCGGATCAGGAGCTTTCTTT TRBV28 - TRBJ1-1 -
CASSPPNRGAGNTEAFF TGTGCCAGCTCACCACCAAACCGGGGCGCGGGAAACACTGAAGCTTTCTTT TRBV18 - TRBJ1-1 -
CASSYLSGTFDTQYF TGTGCCAGCAGTTACTTGAGCGGGACCTTCGATACGCAGTATTTT TRBV6-5 - TRBJ2-3 TRBD2
CAISWGQGIYEQYF TGTGCCATCAGCTGGGGACAGGGGATCTACGAGCAGTACTTC TRBV10-3 - TRBJ2-7 TRBD1
CSVVQGPEEKLFF TGCAGCGTTGTGCAGGGCCCGGAGGAAAAACTGTTTTTT TRBV29-1 - TRBJ1-4 -
CASSRPGQGIDTGELFF TGTGCCAGCAGCCGACCGGGACAGGGGATAGACACCGGGGAGCTGTTTTTT TRBV7-6 few TRBJ2-2 TRBD1
CASNARVSSYNEQFF TGTGCCAGCAACGCGCGGGTATCATCCTACAATGAGCAGTTCTTC TRBV2 - TRBJ2-1 -
CASSSQGSNYGYTF TGTGCCAGCAGCTCGCAGGGATCAAACTATGGCTACACCTTC TRBV7-2 - TRBJ1-2 -
CASSYSTVGAEAFF TGTGCCAGCAGTTACTCGACGGTTGGGGCTGAAGCTTTCTTT TRBV6-6 - TRBJ1-1 -
CASSYIQGYTF TGTGCCAGCAGCTATATCCAAGGCTACACCTTC TRBV28 - TRBJ1-2 -
CASSVGTGSYGYTF TGTGCCAGCAGCGTCGGGACCGGCAGCTATGGCTACACCTTC TRBV7-9 - TRBJ1-2 -
CASSLLFRSYNEQEFF TGTGCCAGCAGCTTGTTATTCCGCTCCTACAATGAGCAGGAGTTCTTC TRBV5-6 - TRBJ2-1 -
CASSSPWGTEAFF TGTGCCAGTAGTAGCCCCTGGGGCACTGAAGCTTTCTTT TRBV19 - TRBJ1-1 -
CASSLGTGEGYGYTF TGTGCCAGCAGTTTAGGGACAGGGGAGGGGTATGGCTACACCTTC TRBV27 few TRBJ1-2 TRBD1
CASSLWGDREDYGYTF TGTGCCAGCAGTTTATGGGGGGACAGGGAAGACTATGGCTACACCTTC TRBV28 - TRBJ1-2 TRBD1
CASSYRTQYYGYTF TGTGCCAGCAGTTACAGGACCCAATATTATGGCTACACCTTC TRBV6-5 - TRBJ1-2 -
CASTSRDRGEAFF TGTGCCAGCACCTCCCGGGACAGGGGGGAAGCTTTCTTT TRBV28 - TRBJ1-1 TRBD1
CASSPAWGYSNQPQHF TGCGCCAGCAGCCCCGCTTGGGGATATAGCAATCAGCCCCAGCATTTT TRBV23-1 - TRBJ1-5 -
CASSLVGGVDEQYF TGCGCCAGCAGCTTGGTTGGCGGGGTCGACGAGCAGTACTTC TRBV5-1 - TRBJ2-7 -
CASRGREGQPQHF TGTGCCAGCAGGGGCAGGGAAGGTCAGCCCCAGCATTTT TRBV2 - TRBJ1-5 -
CASSPLGAGTGELFF TGTGCCAGCAGCCCTTTAGGGGCGGGGACCGGGGAGCTGTTTTTT TRBV7-9 - TRBJ2-2 -
CASSLGQGTDTQYF TGTGCCAGCAGCCTGGGACAGGGGACAGATACGCAGTATTTT TRBV2 - TRBJ2-3 TRBD1
CASSMTGNNEQFF TGCGCCAGCAGCATGACAGGAAACAATGAGCAGTTCTTC TRBV5-1 - TRBJ2-1 -
CASRSLGGSYGYTF TGTGCCAGCAGGTCCCTCGGGGGCTCCTATGGCTACACCTTC TRBV2 few TRBJ1-2 -
CASSLFLTGVSGNTIYF TGCGCCAGCAGCTTGTTCCTAACAGGAGTCTCTGGAAACACCATATATTTT TRBV5-1 - TRBJ1-3 -
CASSPNGGNTEAFF TGTGCCAGCTCACCTAACGGGGGGAACACTGAAGCTTTCTTT TRBV18 once TRBJ1-1 -
CASSPGTGMSYTF TGTGCCAGCTCACCTGGGACAGGGATGAGCTACACCTTC TRBV18 - TRBJ1-2 TRBD1
CASSPTSGRGTQYF TGTGCCAGCAGCCCTACTAGCGGGAGAGGGACCCAGTACTTC TRBV2 - TRBJ2-5 TRBD2
CAIRARLAANTEAFF TGTGCCATCAGAGCCCGTTTGGCAGCGAACACTGAAGCTTTCTTT TRBV10-3 - TRBJ1-1 -
CASSPQGSYNEQFF TGTGCCAGCAGCCCGCAGGGGTCCTACAATGAGCAGTTCTTC TRBV5-5 once TRBJ2-1 -
CASSESADEAFF TGCGCCAGCAGTGAGTCGGCAGACGAAGCTTTCTTT TRBV10-1 once TRBJ1-1 -
CATSRDRATEAFF TGTGCCACCAGCCGGGACAGGGCCACTGAAGCTTTCTTT TRBV15 - TRBJ1-1 TRBD1
CAISSRGQNSPLHF TGTGCCATCAGTAGCAGGGGACAAAATTCACCCCTCCACTTT TRBV10-3 - TRBJ1-6 -
CASSEGTSGTDTQYF TGTGCCAGCAGCGAAGGGACTAGCGGCACAGATACGCAGTATTTT TRBV5-6 - TRBJ2-3 TRBD2
CASSSTGGTGEQYF TGTGCCAGCAGCTCCACGGGGGGAACGGGAGAGCAGTACTTC TRBV7-9 - TRBJ2-7 TRBD2
CASSSRLATEQFF TGTGCCAGCAGCAGTCGACTCGCCACTGAGCAGTTCTTC TRBV4-2 once TRBJ2-1 -
CASRVETQYF TGTGCCAGCAGAGTAGAGACCCAGTACTTC TRBV11-1 - TRBJ2-5 -
CASSIGIFYEQYF TGTGCCAGTAGTATAGGAATCTTCTACGAGCAGTACTTC TRBV19 - TRBJ2-7 -
CASSPLGNFYEQYF TGTGCCAGCTCACCTTTAGGGAATTTCTACGAGCAGTACTTC TRBV18 - TRBJ2-7 -
CASSPLAGTTGDTQYF TGCGCCAGCAGCCCTCTCGCGGGGACAACTGGAGATACGCAGTATTTT TRBV5-1 - TRBJ2-3 -
CASSFQEGGEQFF TGCGCCAGCAGCTTCCAGGAGGGTGGTGAGCAGTTCTTC TRBV5-1 - TRBJ2-1 -
CASSRDSLVTEAFF TGTGCCAGCAGTAGGGACAGCCTTGTCACTGAAGCTTTCTTT TRBV6-5 once TRBJ1-1 TRBD1
CASSEARERTDTQYF TGTGCCAGCAGTGAAGCGCGAGAGCGCACAGATACGCAGTATTTT TRBV6-1 - TRBJ2-3 -
CASSPGRSGNTIYF TGTGCCAGCAGCCCTGGACGGTCGGGAAACACCATATATTTT TRBV5-4 - TRBJ1-3 -
CASSFRTSGSHEQYF TGTGCCAGCAGTTTCAGGACTAGCGGGAGCCACGAGCAGTACTTC TRBV28 - TRBJ2-7 TRBD2
CASSPAAGGPRLSDTQYF TGTGCCAGCAGCCCTGCCGCGGGGGGGCCCCGACTCTCAGATACGCAGTATTTT TRBV7-9 - TRBJ2-3 TRBD2
CASSDPTTCGRSYNEQFF TGTGCCAGCAGTGACCCCACCACGTGTGGGAGATCCTACAATGAGCAGTTCTTC TRBV25-1 - TRBJ2-1 -
CASSQVLAAYYEQYF TGTGCCAGCAGCCAAGTTCTAGCGGCCTATTACGAGCAGTACTTC TRBV4-2 - TRBJ2-7 TRBD2
CASRGVRTYEQYF TGTGCCAGCAGGGGGGTACGGACGTACGAGCAGTACTTC TRBV2 - TRBJ2-7 -
CASNLGRVPETQYF TGTGCCAGCAATCTCGGCAGGGTTCCAGAGACCCAGTACTTC TRBV27 - TRBJ2-5 -
CASSPQGEKLFF TGTGCCAGCAGTCCCCAGGGGGAAAAACTGTTTTTT TRBV7-2 - TRBJ1-4 -
CASSYGLENTIYF TGTGCCAGCAGTTACGGGCTCGAAAACACCATATATTTT TRBV6-6 - TRBJ1-3 -
CASTSFRSGRVAGINEQFF TGTGCCAGCACCTCGTTCCGCTCGGGTCGGGTAGCGGGAATCAATGAGCAGTTCTTC TRBV5-4 - TRBJ2-1 TRBD2
CASSLGQTSYGYTF TGTGCCAGCAGTCTGGGACAGACGAGCTATGGCTACACCTTC TRBV6-1 - TRBJ1-2 TRBD1
CAISGGLSLFQETQYF TGTGCCATCAGTGGTGGACTATCCCTTTTTCAAGAGACCCAGTACTTC TRBV10-3 - TRBJ2-5 -
CASRLTASTDTQYF TGTGCCAGCAGGCTGACAGCGAGCACAGATACGCAGTATTTT TRBV6-5 - TRBJ2-3 -
CASTLTRTPYNEQFF TGTGCCAGCACCTTAACTAGAACCCCCTACAATGAGCAGTTCTTC TRBV13 - TRBJ2-1 -
CASTTTGVEKLFF TGTGCCAGCACAACGACAGGGGTTGAAAAACTGTTTTTT TRBV28 - TRBJ1-4 TRBD1